One and the same sample provided the 18 T cell receptor beta chains below, sequenced in a study of blood T cells in healthy people across ages. Together with a sample-barcoded 5' primer, a J-beta primer mix was included in a second PCR lasting about 6 to 11 cycles. TCRdb independently ran MiXCR on the 5' RACE reads; one entry per CDR3 protein. The sample yields hundreds of thousands of distinct CDR3 sequences, around half seen once. Source material: blood. The receptor set was obtained from a man older than 75 in good health.

The chain couples TRBV6-1 to TRBJ2-7; maybe TRBD1 (7 bases). Between the trimmed V and J ends, which lost 5 bases and 2 bases, there was a span of 22 bases. Germline CDR1 reads MNHNS; CDR2 reads SASEGT. This CDR3 has 17 residues. Written as DNA, the CDR3 is TGTGCCAGCAGTATATGGGCGGGACAGAAAATTCCCTACGAGCAGTACTTC. The encoded protein is CASSIWAGQKIPYEQYF.

This clonotype was detected only a few times. The J gene is TRBJ2-1, the V gene TRBV6-2 or TRBV6-3; TRBD1 is a possible D gene (5 bases). The V and J ends lost 7 bases and 4 bases respectively, with 20 bases between them. The CDR3 sequence is 16 residues long. Germline V gives CDR1 MNHEY, CDR2 SVGEGT. The CDR3 loop is CASTTNLRDMYNEQFF. Written as DNA, the CDR3 is TGTGCCAGCACTACAAACCTCAGGGATATGTACAATGAGCAGTTCTTC.

Ten or more counts support this clonotype. The chain employs TRBV20-1 and TRBJ2-1; TRBD2 matches at 11 bases. The length of the CDR3 is 13 residues. CDR1 and CDR2 from the germline V gene are DFQATT and SNEGSKA (reference sequence). Trimming cost V 6 bases and J 5 bases; bases outside gene matches: 3. The CDR3, as DNA: TGCAGTGCCCCGGGACTAGCGGACAATGAGCAGTTCTTC. Translation gives CSAPGLADNEQFF.

The chain carries TRBV20-1 and TRBJ2-1; D might be TRBD2 (6 bases). Trimming removed 6 bases at V and 0 bases at J, with 15 bases between. There are 15 residues in the CDR3. Germline-derived CDR1 and CDR2 are DFQATT and SNEGSKA (reference sequence). The CDR3 sequence: CSASSGTASYNEQFF. In DNA, the CDR3 is TGCAGTGCGTCCTCCGGGACTGCCTCCTACAATGAGCAGTTCTTC.

With respect to this clonotype: The junction and the germline gene differ at one end; a read error may be behind it. J is TRBJ2-1 and V is TRBV7-9, with D perhaps TRBD2 (6 bases). From germline, CDR1 is SEHNR and CDR2 FQNEAQ (reference sequence). This CDR3 is built from 15 residues. CDR3 in DNA: TGTGCCAGCAGCTTACTTGCGGGGTACTACAATAAGCAGTTCTTC. Translation: CASSLLAGYYNKQFF.

V and J are TRBV20-1 and TRBJ1-5; D might be TRBD1 (6 bases). There are 17 residues in the CDR3. In germline, CDR1 is DFQATT, CDR2 SNEGSKA (reference sequence). Trimming took off 2 bases at V and 0 bases at J, with 17 bases between the two ends. CDR3 amino acids: CSARPLLSGVSNQPQHF. The CDR3, as DNA: TGCAGTGCTAGACCACTTCTTTCAGGGGTTAGCAATCAGCCCCAGCATTTT.

The chain joins TRBV24-1 to TRBJ2-7; D possibly corresponds to TRBD1 (6 bases). There are 15 residues in the CDR3. CDR1 is KGHDR and CDR2 is SFDVKD in the germline V gene. Trimming shortened V by 3 bases and J by 3 bases, and 14 bases separated the two germline ends. CDR3 sequence reads: CATSDHRTDLYEQYF. The CDR3 nucleotides read TGTGCCACCAGTGATCACCGGACAGACCTCTACGAGCAGTACTTC.

Remarks on this clonotype: A much bigger clone sits one base away, suggesting this may be a read error. J is TRBJ2-5 and V is TRBV7-8, with 9 bases aligning to TRBD2. The last part of the DNA fits TRBJ2-7 better; the J call may be wrong. CDR1 SGHVS and CDR2 FQNEAQ come from the germline V gene. The CDR3 extends over 17 amino acids. The CDR3 bases are TGTGCCAGCAGCCCAGCTTATCGGTCGCGGGAGGGCCGCGAGCAGTACTTC. Amino acid sequence: CASSPAYRSREGREQYF.

The chain has TRBV7-2 and TRBJ2-4, with 8 bases fitting TRBD2. The germline V gene encodes CDR1 SGHTA and CDR2 FQGNSA. Germline trimming cut 9 bases from V and 0 bases from J; bases unmatched to any gene: 4. The CDR3 covers 14 residues. The CDR3 nucleotides are TGTGCCAGTAGCGGGGACATAGCCAAAAACATTCAGTACTTC. Translation: CASSGDIAKNIQYF.

Comment on this clonotype: At one boundary the junction diverges from the germline segment, which might be a read error. CDR3 nucleotides: TGCAGTGCCCTCAGGTCCCTAGCGGGAGTAGACGAGCAGTACTTT. Translating gives CSALRSLAGVDEQYF. The chain recombines TRBV20-1 with TRBJ2-7; 10 positions agree with TRBD2. Germline CDR1 is DFQATT and CDR2 is SNEGSKA (reference sequence). The CDR3 sequence is 15 residues long.

This rearrangement joins TRBV4-2 to TRBJ1-2; D ambiguous. The CDR3 is 15 amino acids. Germline V lookup: CDR1 LGHNA, CDR2 YNFKEQ. V lost 8 bases and J lost 0, with 16 bases in between. The CDR3 is CASSGQVGTNYGYTF. CDR3 bases: TGTGCCAGCTCCGGGCAGGTCGGTACTAACTATGGCTACACCTTC.

The chain is built from TRBV12-3 or TRBV12-4 and TRBJ2-5; no reliable D call. The better agreement between TRBJ2-7 and the DNA end casts doubt on the J call. The CDR3 is made up of 14 amino acids. The CDR3 is CASGSSRVAGEQYF. CDR3 nucleotides: TGTGCCAGCGGTTCTAGTCGCGTGGCTGGCGAGCAGTACTTC.

The chain couples TRBV7-2 to TRBJ2-3; the D gene is possibly TRBD2 (7 bases). Trimming cost V 6 bases and J 4 bases, with 17 bases left between them. The germline gives CDR1 SGHTA, CDR2 FQGNSA. The CDR3 loop spans 15 amino acids. The CDR3 protein is CASRIDGGRADTQYF. In nucleotides, the CDR3 is TGTGCCAGCAGAATAGACGGGGGGCGGGCAGATACGCAGTATTTT.

The chain links TRBV30 to TRBJ2-3; D remains ambiguous. This CDR3 has 13 amino acids. Between the trimmed V and J ends, which lost 6 bases and 2 bases, there was a span of 12 bases. Germline CDR1 reads GTSNPN; CDR2 reads SVGIG (reference sequence). The CDR3 reads CACLRESTDTQYF. CDR3 in DNA: TGTGCCTGCTTAAGAGAATCCACAGATACGCAGTATTTT.

This clonotype was recorded only once. This chain uses TRBV6-2 or TRBV6-3 with TRBJ1-5; D remains ambiguous. The ends were cut back, 4 bases at V and 7 bases at J, with 14 bases in the middle. The CDR3 contains 14 residues. Germline V gene lookup returns CDR1 MNHEY and CDR2 SVGEGT. CDR3 bases: TGTGCCAGCAGTTTCACTAGAGGCGGGCAGCCCCAGCATTTT. Protein: CASSFTRGGQPQHF.

Comments on this clonotype: A read error is possible here, since a much larger clone lies one base away. This chain links TRBV7-3 with TRBJ2-7; possible D gene TRBD1, 6 bases. There are 14 residues in the CDR3. Germline lookup yields CDR1 SGHTA and CDR2 FQGTGA. Trimming took off 5 bases at V and 2 bases at J, with 13 bases between the two ends. CDR3: CASSVYSGAYEQYF. The CDR3 DNA reads TGTGCCAGCAGCGTATACTCAGGGGCCTACGAGCAGTACTTC.

The chain joins TRBV7-2 to TRBJ2-4; D might be TRBD1 or TRBD2, each matching 5 bases. This CDR3 has 14 amino acids. Germline values: CDR1 SGHTA, CDR2 FQGNSA. Between the trimmed V and J ends, which lost 1 base and 6 bases, there was a span of 10 bases. The CDR3 region has the DNA TGTGCCAGCAGCTTAGGGCCGGGGCGAAACATTCAGTACTTC. Amino acid sequence: CASSLGPGRNIQYF.

The rearrangement uses TRBV4-1 and TRBJ1-2, with a possible D match to TRBD1 (6 bases). The V and J ends lost 0 bases and 2 bases respectively, with 13 bases between them. Per germline, CDR1 MGHRA and CDR2 YSYEKL. CDR3 length: 16 residues. CDR3 bases: TGCGCCAGCAGCCAAGAAGTGTGGACAGCCAACTATGGCTACACCTTC. Protein product: CASSQEVWTANYGYTF.